Each of the 18 T cell receptor beta chains below was sequenced from the same sample in a study of blood T cell repertoires in COVID-19. The method was immunoSEQ multiplex PCR; TCRdb's version includes in-frame clones alone and lacks a portion of them. Found here are a few hundred thousand clones, around 89% of them singletons; the top ten hold approximately 13%. Sequencing used peripheral blood. The receptors here all came from a woman aged 55 to 70 with acute or convalescent COVID-19.

V and J are TRBV5-4 and TRBJ1-1; the D gene is possibly TRBD1 (5 bases). This CDR3 is built from 15 residues. V lost 3 bases and J lost 0, with 12 bases in between. Germline loops: CDR1 SGHNT, CDR2 YYREEE (reference sequence). The CDR3 spells CASSSPRQMNTEAFF. The DNA for the CDR3 is TGTGCCAGCAGCTCCCCCAGACAGATGAACACTGAAGCTTTCTTT. The full variable domain, with the rest looked up from reference TRBV5-4 and TRBJ1-1, is ETGVTQSPTHLIKTRGQQVTLRCSSQSGHNTVSWYQQALGQGPQFIFQYYREEENGRGNFPPRFSGLQFPNYSSELNVNALELDDSALYLCASSSPRQMNTEAFFGQGTRLTVV.

The chain combines TRBV3-1 (or the pseudogene TRBV3-2) with TRBJ2-6; possible D gene TRBD1, 6 bases. This CDR3 is 13 amino acids long. Germline V gene data show CDR1 as LGHDT and CDR2 as YNNKEL (reference sequence). The V end was cut by 4 bases, the J end by 7 bases, with 8 bases between. CDR3 DNA sequence: TGTGCCAGCAGCCGGACAGCAGCCAACGTCCTGACTTTC. It encodes CASSRTAANVLTF.

The J gene is TRBJ2-2, the V gene TRBV5-4, with TRBD1 matching 9 bases. Per germline, CDR1 SGHNT and CDR2 YYREEE (reference sequence). With 4 bases clipped from V and 5 bases from J, the junction kept 9 bases outside the gene matches. This CDR3 contains 16 residues. For the CDR3, the DNA is TGTGCCAGCAGCCCCAGATCAGGACAGGGGACCGGGGAGCTGTTTTTT. Translated: CASSPRSGQGTGELFF.

The chain uses TRBV7-9 and TRBJ2-5; weak D call: TRBD1 (5 bases). The V end lost 8 bases, the J end lost 1 base, and 20 bases lay between the germline ends. This CDR3 contains 16 residues. The V gene's germline CDR1 is SEHNR and CDR2 FQNEAQ (reference sequence). The CDR3 DNA reads TGTGCCAGCTTCGGTGTTGGGCAGGGTGGCCAAGAGACCCAGTACTTC. This translates into CASFGVGQGGQETQYF.

The gene calls are TRBV7-2 and TRBJ2-7; possibly TRBD2 for D (6 bases). This CDR3 region has 18 residues. V lost 5 bases to trimming and J lost 4 bases, with 27 bases between them. The V gene's germline CDR1 is SGHTA and CDR2 FQGNSA. DNA of the CDR3: TGTGCCAGCAGCCCTGGGTTAGGGAGACTAGTGGGTAAATACGAGCAGTACTTC. It codes for CASSPGLGRLVGKYEQYF.

This clone was observed a single time. The rearrangement uses TRBV21-1 and TRBJ2-1; the table names TRBD2, a call not compared with the DNA. TRBV21-1 corresponds to a pseudogene. CDR3 size: 23 residues. The CDR3 nucleotides are TGTGCCAGCAGCAAAGGGGGACTAGCGGGGGCCGGATACGCGTCCCGTCGATACAATGAGCAGTTCTTC. It translates to CASSKGGLAGAGYASRRYNEQFF.

The rearrangement uses TRBV4-1 and TRBJ1-1; unclear D gene. This CDR3 is 14 amino acids long. V was cut by 1 base and J by 2 bases, with 8 bases left in between. Per germline, CDR1 MGHRA and CDR2 YSYEKL. For the CDR3, the DNA is TGCGCCAGCAGCCAAGTACTAGCAAACACTGAAGCTTTCTTT. Translating gives CASSQVLANTEAFF.

The rearrangement uses TRBV5-1 and TRBJ1-3; 7 bases agree with TRBD1. Germline trimming cut 4 bases from V and 4 bases from J; bases unmatched to any gene: 8. Germline CDR1 and CDR2: SGHRS and YFSETQ. The CDR3 is 15 amino acids. The CDR3 loop reads CASSPTGTDGNTIYF. The CDR3 DNA reads as TGCGCCAGCAGCCCGACAGGGACCGACGGAAACACCATATATTTT.

The V and J genes are TRBV11-2 and TRBJ1-2; weak D call: TRBD1 (6 bases). Germline lookup yields CDR1 SGHAT and CDR2 FQNNGV. The CDR3 has 15 amino acids. Trimming stripped 0 bases from V and 3 bases from J, with 11 bases between. The CDR3 protein is CASSLDPGAYYGYTF. The CDR3 DNA reads as TGTGCCAGCAGCTTAGACCCAGGGGCCTACTATGGCTACACCTTC.

This clone came up once. The chain joins TRBV7-9 to TRBJ2-1, with a possible D match to TRBD2 (7 bases). The CDR3 is 15 residues long. With 4 bases removed from V and 6 bases from J, the gap between germline ends came to 16 bases. Germline values: CDR1 SEHNR, CDR2 FQNEAQ (reference sequence). The CDR3 nucleotides are TGTGCCAGCAGCTCAAGGGGGGGTCGGCGCAATGAGCAGTTCTTC. Translation: CASSSRGGRRNEQFF.

The genes are TRBV21-1 and TRBJ1-3; the table's D call, TRBD1, was not checked against the DNA. TRBV21-1 is an annotated pseudogene. This CDR3 has 15 amino acids. The CDR3 DNA is TGTGCCAGCAGGGTCCCGGGACAGGGTTTGAACACCATATATTTT. It translates to CASRVPGQGLNTIYF.

The chain recombines TRBV19 with TRBJ1-1; D is uncertain. CDR1 is LNHDA and CDR2 is SQIVND in the germline V gene (reference sequence). The CDR3 has 12 amino acids. V shed 4 bases and J shed 1 base, with 4 bases lying between them. The CDR3 sequence: CASSRQNTEAFF. The CDR3 DNA is TGTGCCAGTAGTAGACAGAACACTGAAGCTTTCTTT.

V is TRBV9 and J is TRBJ2-3; D is perhaps TRBD2 (6 bases). This CDR3 spans 17 amino acids. Germline CDR1 is SGDLS and CDR2 is YYNGEE. The ends were cut back, 4 bases at V and 2 bases at J, with 20 bases in the middle. As DNA, the CDR3 is TGTGCCAGCAGCCCCCACGTCCCGGGACTTCCCACAGATACGCAGTATTTT. This codes for CASSPHVPGLPTDTQYF.

The chain couples TRBV2 to TRBJ1-6; D might be TRBD1 (5 bases). Trimming took off 4 bases at V and 8 bases at J, with 18 bases between the two ends. This CDR3 has 16 residues. Germline CDR1 reads SNHLY; CDR2 reads FYNNEI. The CDR3 region has the DNA TGTGCCAGCAGTGTTGACAGCGCCATGGAGTATTCACCCCTCCACTTT. Residues: CASSVDSAMEYSPLHF.

The chain links TRBV10-2 to TRBJ2-7, with 7 positions matching TRBD1. Germline CDR1 and CDR2: WSHSY and SAAADI. V lost 0 bases and J lost 3; bases outside the gene matches: 8. The CDR3 consists of 16 residues. The CDR3 DNA is TGCGCCAGCAGTGAGTCGCTGACAGGGACCAGCTACGAGCAGTACTTC. Translating it yields CASSESLTGTSYEQYF.

The chain employs TRBV11-3 and TRBJ1-1; no definite D call. The V gene lost 0 bases and the J gene lost 1 base, with 6 bases spanning the gap. The CDR3 is 14 amino acids. CDR1 and CDR2 from the germline V gene are SGHNT and YENEEA. The DNA for the CDR3 is TGTGCCAGCAGCTTAGACGGGGAGAACACTGAAGCTTTCTTT. Protein sequence: CASSLDGENTEAFF.

This clone appeared a single time. The chain combines TRBV28 with TRBJ2-7; 12 nucleotides align to TRBD2. Germline V lookup: CDR1 MDHEN, CDR2 SYDVKM. V lost 5 bases and J lost 4; bases outside the gene matches: 3. The CDR3 loop spans 14 amino acids. The CDR3 is CASSPGTSGYEQYF. CDR3 DNA sequence: TGTGCCAGCAGTCCCGGGACTAGCGGGTACGAGCAGTACTTC. Full variable domain (outside the CDR3, taken from reference TRBV28 and TRBJ2-7): DVKVTQSSRYLVKRTGEKVFLECVQDMDHENMFWYRQDPGLGLRLIYFSYDVKMKEKGDIPEGYSVSREKKERFSLILESASTNQTSMYLCASSPGTSGYEQYFGPGTRLTVT.

This clone was detected once. A much more abundant neighbour one base away suggests this may be a read error. The sample carries other DNA sequences with the same CDR3. The gene calls are TRBV5-5 and TRBJ2-7, with D hard to call. Per germline, CDR1 SGHKS and CDR2 YYEKEE (reference sequence). The length of the CDR3 is 11 residues. The V gene lost 4 bases and the J gene lost 3 bases, with 5 bases spanning the gap. The chain's CDR3 is CASSHSYEQYF. The DNA of the CDR3 is TGTGCCAGCAGCCACAGCTACGAGCAGTACTTC.